This TCR beta chain was identified in a study of T cells in Graves' hyperthyroidism and ophthalmopathy. Study observations and caveats: Most expanded thyroid clonotypes above 0.001 recurred in blood. A model of 13 V-J pairs discriminated ophthalmopathy from stable hyperthyroidism.

Inclusion characteristics of ophthalmopathy patients comprised a Clinical Activity Score of at least 3, a NOSPECS grade of at least 4, and duration under 3 months. Diagnostic assessment was based on clinical symptoms, serum thyroxine and TRAb, thyroid ultrasound and orbital computed tomography. Remarks on this clonotype: What it binds is unknown.

RNA transcripts gave rise to amplified TCR beta CDR3 regions. First-round RT-PCR of the TCR CDR3 relied on the HTBI primer set. TCRdb re-called the multiplex PCR reads with MiXCR, one entry per CDR3 protein. Among 530,000 or so distinct CDR3 sequences, about 15% were seen once, and the ten largest hold roughly a sixth. V shed 0 bases, J shed 3 bases, and the junction held 9 bases outside the gene matches. This CDR3 has 18 amino acids. Germline V gene data show CDR1 as LGHDT and CDR2 as YNNKEL (reference sequence). This receptor was identified in a woman between 18 and 30 years old with Graves' ophthalmopathy. Sample: blood. The rearrangement joins TRBV3-1 to TRBJ2-7, with 12 nucleotides matching TRBD2. CDR3 in amino acids: CASSQEGLAGSRRYEQYF. The CDR3 DNA is TGTGCCAGCAGCCAAGAGGGACTAGCGGGTTCCCGGCGCTACGAGCAGTACTTC.